This entry describes one T cell receptor beta chain. What it binds is not known. CDR3 size: 16 residues. Germline V gene sequence: CDR1 DFQATT, CDR2 SNEGSKA (reference sequence). J gave up 0 bases and V 6 bases, and 5 bases lay outside the gene matches. The sample originates from a study of vaccination and CD4 T cells after COVID-19. Overall study context: Post-vaccine sampling followed dose two by a median roughly 74 days (range 14 to 241). Stimuli were overlapping spike peptide pools of SARS-CoV-2 and three common cold coronaviruses (HCoV-NL63, HCoV-OC43, HCoV-229E). Regarding the study as a whole: Within the convalescent patients, spike mono-reactivity was found in 304 of 307 vaccine-specific clones.

Treatment noted: approximately 9-day PBMC culture with coronavirus spike peptide pools or control peptides (ViraFEST assay). The Oncomine TCR Beta short-read assay sequenced DNA from cultured CD4+ T cells. Genomic DNA from cultured CD4+ T cells was extracted. In TCRdb, the PCR reads were re-called with MiXCR into one record per CDR3 protein. The sample holds fewer than 20,000 distinct CDR3 sequences, around 52% seen once. The chain uses TRBV20-1 and TRBJ2-1; TRBD2 matches at 13 bases. The material was CD4+ T cells from blood, cultured in vitro, obtained before SARS-CoV-2 vaccination. The sequence was obtained from a human donor who had recovered from COVID-19. The CDR3 loop reads CSAGTSGVSSYNEQFF. Written as DNA, the CDR3 is TGCAGTGCCGGGACTAGCGGGGTGAGCTCCTACAATGAGCAGTTCTTC.